This TCR beta chain came from a study of preoperative IRX-2 immunotherapy in early breast cancer (dated by TCRdb to the late 2010s). In the germline V gene (reference sequence), CDR1 corresponds to LNHDA and CDR2 to SQIVND. From its cysteine to its phenylalanine, the CDR3 spans 16 amino acids. Only CDR3 DNA is held: 48 bases, read in frame from base 1. V is cut back by 9 bases and J by 0 bases, with 7 bases in the junction unmatched. Libraries were prepared through the immunoSEQ multiplex PCR assay. TCRdb's version of the immuneACCESS table is confined to in-frame rearrangements and falls short of the full clone set. An unresolved V gene accounts for under half of the shortfall where checked; the remainder is of unknown origin. The sample includes about 24,000 clones, with approximately 90% observed a single time. The ten most abundant clones make up 28% of the sample. Turning to this clone: Which antigen it targets is not known. The input lacks base qualities; no much larger clone sits a single base away.

The treatment or condition label on this specimen signifies: preoperative locoregional IRX-2 cytokine immunotherapy. The samples were obtained from a phase Ib study that tested preoperative, locoregional IRX-2 cytokine immunotherapy meant to prime immune responses. Patients with early-stage breast cancer who were given IRX-2 before surgery served as donors. Here the chain combines TRBV19 and TRBJ1-5; 11 bases in between match TRBD1. Source: tumor tissue, taken after IRX-2 immunotherapy. This clonotype was sampled from a human donor with breast cancer. The CDR3 corresponds to CASSDRGPYSNQPQHF. The nucleotides are TGTGCCAGCTCGGACAGGGGGCCCTATAGCAATCAGCCCCAGCATTTT.